Shown below are 14 T cell receptor beta chains from a single sample sequenced in a study of chemoradiotherapy in HPV16-positive cancers. Assay used: immunoSEQ multiplex PCR; TCRdb lists only in-frame clones, some missing. The top ten hold under 2.5% of the sample, which has 9,500 to 15,000 clones, over 75% seen once. This sample was obtained from a patient who underwent chemoradiotherapy. Source of these receptors: a human donor with HPV-associated anogenital cancer.

V gene TRBV4-3 combines with J gene TRBJ1-1; D is uncertain. V shed 3 bases and J shed 3 bases, with 8 bases lying between them. Germline V gives CDR1 LGHNA, CDR2 YSLEER. The CDR3 is 13 residues long. The CDR3 region is CASSHGADTEAFF. As DNA, the CDR3 is TGCGCCAGCAGCCACGGAGCGGACACTGAAGCTTTCTTT.

The chain has TRBV5-4 and TRBJ2-7; D remains ambiguous. This CDR3 spans 14 amino acids. Between the trimmed V and J ends, which lost 2 bases and 0 bases, there was a span of 9 bases. CDR1 SGHNT and CDR2 YYREEE come from the germline V gene (reference sequence). The CDR3 loop reads CASSFSQSSYEQYF. The CDR3, as DNA: TGTGCCAGCAGCTTTAGCCAGAGCTCCTACGAGCAGTACTTC.

The CDR3 loop is CSVIRAGEAFF. CDR3 in DNA: TGCAGCGTCATAAGGGCAGGCGAAGCTTTCTTT. The chain has TRBV29-1 and TRBJ1-1; no reliable D call. The germline gives CDR1 SQVTM, CDR2 ANQGSEA. The CDR3 spans 11 residues. V lost 6 bases, J lost 8 bases, and 13 bases lay in between. The variable domain in full, with the rest retrieved from reference TRBV29-1 and TRBJ1-1, is SAVISQKPSRDICQRGTSLTIQCQVDSQVTMMFWYRQQPGQSLTLIATANQGSEATYESGFVIDKFPISRPNLTFSTLTVSNMSPEDSSIYLCSVIRAGEAFFGQGTRLTVV.

The chain uses TRBV7-8 and TRBJ1-1; D remains ambiguous. The CDR3 is 14 amino acids. Germline V gene sequence: CDR1 SGHVS, CDR2 FQNEAQ. Trimming pared 1 base from V and 2 bases from J, leaving 8 bases between. The CDR3 spells CASSLVVYNTEAFF. CDR3 DNA sequence: TGTGCCAGCAGCTTAGTTGTCTATAACACTGAAGCTTTCTTT.

The chain links TRBV9 to TRBJ1-1, with D possibly TRBD1 on 5 matching bases. Germline loops: CDR1 SGDLS, CDR2 YYNGEE. The ends were cut back, 3 bases at V and 8 bases at J, with 8 bases in the middle. The CDR3 loop spans 11 amino acids. The CDR3 here is CASSDGQEAFF. The CDR3 DNA follows: TGTGCCAGCAGCGACGGACAAGAAGCTTTCTTT.

V is TRBV5-1 and J is TRBJ2-7; TRBD1 might be the D (5 bases). This CDR3 region has 14 residues. Trimming cost V 1 base and J 2 bases, with 10 bases left between them. Germline V gene data show CDR1 as SGHRS and CDR2 as YFSETQ. The CDR3 DNA reads as TGCGCCAGCAGCTTGAAAGGGGATGCCTACGAGCAGTACTTC. Encoded protein: CASSLKGDAYEQYF.

This rearrangement joins TRBV18 to TRBJ1-1; the D is unclear. CDR1 and CDR2 (germline): KGHSH, LQKENI. The CDR3 is 13 residues long. V dropped 5 bases and J dropped 1 base, with 8 bases sitting between them. CDR3 region: CASSGTANTEAFF. The DNA for the CDR3 is TGTGCCAGCTCAGGTACAGCGAACACTGAAGCTTTCTTT. The full variable domain, in which reference TRBV18 and TRBJ1-1 provide the parts outside the CDR3, is NAGVMQNPRHLVRRRGQEARLRCSPMKGHSHVYWYRQLPEEGLKFMVYLQKENIIDESGMPKERFSAEFPKEGPSILRIQQVVRGDSAAYFCASSGTANTEAFFGQGTRLTVV.

This sequence joins TRBV7-2 and TRBJ1-3, with TRBD1 identical over 9 bases. Looked up from germline, CDR1 is SGHTA and CDR2 is FQGNSA. The CDR3 spans 16 residues. V lost 5 bases, J lost 2 bases, and 7 bases stayed unmatched. The chain's CDR3 is CASSVLRDRAGNTIYF. CDR3 sequence (DNA): TGTGCCAGCAGCGTACTCCGGGACAGGGCTGGAAACACCATATATTTT.

The chain joins TRBV7-2 to TRBJ2-3; D might be TRBD2 (5 bases). V lost 5 bases and J 2 bases, leaving 11 bases between the germline ends. The CDR3 covers 14 residues. Germline CDR1 and CDR2: SGHTA and FQGNSA. CDR3 coding DNA: TGTGCCAGCAGCGATACTGACTACACAGATACGCAGTATTTT. It translates to CASSDTDYTDTQYF.

The CDR3 here is CASSFGTTNLNEQFF. The CDR3 nucleotides are TGTGCCAGTAGTTTCGGGACTACAAACCTCAATGAGCAGTTCTTC. The chain couples TRBV19 to TRBJ2-1, with 7 bases matching TRBD2. Trimming at V came to 5 bases and at J to 6 bases, leaving 10 bases not matched to a gene. CDR1 LNHDA and CDR2 SQIVND come from the germline V gene (reference sequence). This CDR3 region has 15 residues.

The V gene is TRBV25-1, the J gene TRBJ1-6; unclear D gene. Trimming stripped 3 bases from V and 7 bases from J, with 16 bases between. Germline values: CDR1 MGHDK, CDR2 SYGVNS. The CDR3 has 16 residues. CDR3 sequence: CASSDRIGVGNSPLHF. In nucleotides, the CDR3 is TGTGCCAGCAGTGATCGTATCGGGGTTGGGAATTCACCCCTCCACTTT.

The chain links TRBV7-3 to TRBJ2-3, with D possibly matching TRBD2 (6 bases). The CDR3 extends over 15 amino acids. Germline V lookup: CDR1 SGHTA, CDR2 FQGTGA. Trimming stripped 4 bases from V and 0 bases from J, with 11 bases between. In DNA form, the CDR3 reads TGTGCCAGCAGCTCGGGGGACGTCAGCACAGATACGCAGTATTTT. It encodes CASSSGDVSTDTQYF.

The V gene is TRBV6-1, the J gene TRBJ1-1; possibly TRBD1 for D (5 bases). The CDR3 has 13 residues. The germline V and J ends were trimmed by 4 bases and 4 bases, with 10 bases remaining between them. Germline loops: CDR1 MNHNS, CDR2 SASEGT. This chain's CDR3 is CASSGGRGTEAFF. CDR3 DNA: TGTGCCAGCAGTGGGGGGAGAGGCACTGAAGCTTTCTTT.

The chain couples TRBV9 to TRBJ1-1, with D unresolved. This CDR3 is built from 12 residues. Germline CDR1 reads SGDLS; CDR2 reads YYNGEE. Trimming pared 4 bases from V and 8 bases from J, leaving 12 bases between. The CDR3 DNA reads TGTGCCAGCAGCAGCGGAGTCGGGGAAGCTTTCTTT. Protein: CASSSGVGEAFF.